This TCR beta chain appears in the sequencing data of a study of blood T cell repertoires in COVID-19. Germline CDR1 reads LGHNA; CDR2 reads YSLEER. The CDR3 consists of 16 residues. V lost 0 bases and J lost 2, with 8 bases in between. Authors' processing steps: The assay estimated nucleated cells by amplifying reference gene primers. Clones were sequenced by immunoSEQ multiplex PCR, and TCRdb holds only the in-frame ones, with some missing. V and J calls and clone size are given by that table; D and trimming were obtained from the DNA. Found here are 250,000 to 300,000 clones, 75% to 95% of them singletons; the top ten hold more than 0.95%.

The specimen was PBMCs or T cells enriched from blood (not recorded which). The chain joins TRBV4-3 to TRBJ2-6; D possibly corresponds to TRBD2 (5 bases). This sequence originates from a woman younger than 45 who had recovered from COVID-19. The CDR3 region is CASSQDWETGANVLTF. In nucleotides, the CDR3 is TGCGCCAGCAGCCAAGATTGGGAGACTGGGGCCAACGTCCTGACTTTC.